The present T cell receptor (beta chain) was sequenced within a study of T cells expressing NK-cell markers. Study information: Repertoires of TCR beta were obtained from T cells sorted as CD3+CD56+NKG2C+, CD3+CD56+NKG2C- and CD3+CD56-NKG2C+. Within the sequenced cohort of eight donors, seven exhibited HCMV seropositivity and one was seronegative. Broader study findings: The CD3+CD56-NKG2C+ fraction of a handful of donors was likewise dominated by these clonotypes. Uncertainty persisted over the HCMV specificity of expanded NKG2C+ T cell clones.

Comments on this clonotype: Antigen specificity is unknown.

Reanalyzing the 5' RACE reads, TCRdb keeps one entry per CDR3 protein, without DNA. This repertoire includes approximately 460,000 distinct CDR3 sequences. The CDR3 is made up of 14 amino acids. CDR1 SGHTA and CDR2 FQGTGA come from the germline V gene. This TCR was sampled from a woman aged 18 to 75 in good health. The chain couples TRBV7-3 to TRBJ2-3. The sample was blood T cells: a sorted CD56 or NKG2C T cell subset, CD4+ or CD8+ T cells, or bulk PBMC T cells (not recorded which). The CDR3 loop reads CASSFGSGTDTQYF.